The sequence of this T cell receptor beta chain was determined in a study of T cell changes during pregnancy in multiple sclerosis. The method was immunoSEQ multiplex PCR; TCRdb's version includes in-frame clones alone and lacks a portion of them. The data hold about 46,000 clones, with 93% observed a single time. Germline V gives CDR1 SGHNT, CDR2 YYREEE (reference sequence). The CDR3 is 12 amino acids. Trimming cost V 4 bases and J 5 bases; bases outside gene matches: 3. V is TRBV5-4 and J is TRBJ2-7; 7 bases line up with TRBD1. Sequenced material: CD8+ T cells from peripheral blood mononuclear cells, taken after pregnancy. This clonotype was sampled from a female donor with multiple sclerosis, enrolled in a pregnancy study. This CDR3 is CASSPTGNEQYF. In DNA, the CDR3 is TGTGCCAGCAGCCCGACAGGGAACGAGCAGTACTTC.